This T cell receptor beta chain was captured by sequencing in a study of identical twins. Points from the study as a whole: Cord blood beta clonotypes that were abundant carried fewer insertions, and memory repertoires showed no such trend.

Unique molecular identifiers were in the cDNA, with template-switch universal primer binding. TCRdb re-analysed the 5' RACE reads in MiXCR, keeping a single row per CDR3 protein. This table holds about 200,000 distinct CDR3 sequences, less than 10% found once. Worth noting for this clonotype: Its antigen is as yet unknown.

This CDR3 has 15 residues. V was trimmed by 1 base and J by 7 bases, leaving 13 bases between them. The chain has TRBV12-3 or TRBV12-4 and TRBJ2-2, with D unresolved. Sequencing was performed on memory (CD45RO+) T cells sorted from blood. This receptor was obtained from a woman aged 18-29 years in good health. The CDR3 bases are TGTGCCAGCAGTTTAGTTGTCGGGTATCTCGGGGAGCTGTTTTTT. This sequence encodes CASSLVVGYLGELFF.